Sequencing of this T cell receptor beta chain was carried out in a study of shared clonotypes between healthy human individuals. Sequencing used immunoSEQ multiplex PCR; TCRdb keeps in-frame clones, though not all of them. The sample contains about 2,200,000 clones, about 93% of which appear only once. Germline CDR1 is WNHNN and CDR2 is SYGVQD (reference sequence). The CDR3 is 12 amino acids. CD45RO-negative, CCR7-selected cells formed the naive CD8 fraction, which excluded terminally differentiated effector memory CD45RA+ cells. Note on this clone: One end of the junction does not line up with germline, which may come from a read error.

The source material was naive CD8+ T cells from PBMCs. This clonotype was obtained from a man in his late teens or twenties in good health. Some clones in this sample may be carry-over from other donors' samples. The V gene is TRBV10-1, the J gene TRBJ1-1, with unresolved D. CDR3 bases: TGTGCCAGCAGTGAGGTTGGAACTGAAGCTTTCTTT. Residues: CASSEVGTEAFF.